Given below is one T cell receptor beta chain in context. Germline V lookup: CDR1 SGHTA, CDR2 FQGNSA. This CDR3 spans 16 amino acids. With 5 bases removed from V and 2 bases from J, the gap between germline ends came to 18 bases. Amplification targeted TCR beta CDR3 regions from RNA transcripts. Researchers ran a first-round RT-PCR on the TCR CDR3 using the HTBI primer set. MiXCR was run by TCRdb on the multiplex PCR reads, yielding one entry per CDR3 protein. The sample lists approximately 640,000 distinct CDR3 sequences; roughly 46% were seen once. The data were obtained in a study of T cells in Graves' hyperthyroidism and ophthalmopathy.

This TCR came from an adult man with Graves' disease, either hyperthyroidism or ophthalmopathy (not recorded which). This rearrangement joins TRBV7-2 to TRBJ1-1; perhaps TRBD1 as D (5 bases). The sample comprised peripheral blood or thyroid tissue (not recorded which). Here the CDR3 DNA reads TGTGCCAGCAGCCCTGGACTAGCGGGGGAAAACACTGAAGCTTTCTTT. Its translation is CASSPGLAGENTEAFF.